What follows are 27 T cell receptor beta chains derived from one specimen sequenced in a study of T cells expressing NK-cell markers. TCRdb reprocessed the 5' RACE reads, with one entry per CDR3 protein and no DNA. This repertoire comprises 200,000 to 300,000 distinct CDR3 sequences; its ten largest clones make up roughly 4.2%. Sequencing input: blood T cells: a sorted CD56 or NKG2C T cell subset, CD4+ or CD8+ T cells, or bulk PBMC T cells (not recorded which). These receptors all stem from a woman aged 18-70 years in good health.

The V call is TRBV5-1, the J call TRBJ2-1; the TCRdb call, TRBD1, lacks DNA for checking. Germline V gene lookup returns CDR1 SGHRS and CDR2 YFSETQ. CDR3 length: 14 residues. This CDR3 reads CASRTGTGFVEQFF.

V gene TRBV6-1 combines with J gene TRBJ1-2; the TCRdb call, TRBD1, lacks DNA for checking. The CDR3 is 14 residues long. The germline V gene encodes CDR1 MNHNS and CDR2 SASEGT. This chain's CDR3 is CASRPDRSYYGYTF.

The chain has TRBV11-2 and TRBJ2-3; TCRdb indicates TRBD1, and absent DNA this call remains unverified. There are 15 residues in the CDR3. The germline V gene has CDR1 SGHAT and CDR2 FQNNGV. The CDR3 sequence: CASSLGAGQGDTQYF. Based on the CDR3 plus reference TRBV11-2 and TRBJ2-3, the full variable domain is EAGVAQSPRYKIIEKRQSVAFWCNPISGHATLYWYQQILGQGPKLLIQFQNNGVVDDSQLPKDRFSAERLKGVDSTLKIQPAKLEDSAVYLCASSLGAGQGDTQYFGPGTRLTVL.

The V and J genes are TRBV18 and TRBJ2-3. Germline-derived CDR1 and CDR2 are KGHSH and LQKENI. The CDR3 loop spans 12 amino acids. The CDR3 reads CASSPTTDTQYF.

The CDR3 is CASSFRHSGNTIYF. The chain is built from TRBV5-6 and TRBJ1-3. This CDR3 contains 14 residues. In germline, CDR1 is SGHDT, CDR2 YYEEEE.

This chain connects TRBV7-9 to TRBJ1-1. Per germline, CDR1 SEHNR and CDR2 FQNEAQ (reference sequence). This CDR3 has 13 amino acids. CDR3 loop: CASSLGTNTEAFF.

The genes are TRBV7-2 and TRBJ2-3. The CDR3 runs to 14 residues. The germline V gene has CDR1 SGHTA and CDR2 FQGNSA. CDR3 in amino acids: CASSLGWSTDTQYF.

The CDR3 loop is CASSPRGIPTDTQYF. This chain uses TRBV3-1 with TRBJ2-3; TCRdb's D gene call, TRBD2, goes unchecked for lack of DNA. The germline V gene has CDR1 LGHDT and CDR2 YNNKEL (reference sequence). The CDR3 has 15 amino acids.

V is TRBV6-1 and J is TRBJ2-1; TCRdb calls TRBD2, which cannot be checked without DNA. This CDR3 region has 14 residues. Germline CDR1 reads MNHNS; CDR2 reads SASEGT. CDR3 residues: CASTTSGGARQQFF.

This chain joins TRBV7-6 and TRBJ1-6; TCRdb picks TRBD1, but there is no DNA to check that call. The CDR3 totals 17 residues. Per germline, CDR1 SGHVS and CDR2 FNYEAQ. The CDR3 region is CASSPKGDRIGNSPLHF.

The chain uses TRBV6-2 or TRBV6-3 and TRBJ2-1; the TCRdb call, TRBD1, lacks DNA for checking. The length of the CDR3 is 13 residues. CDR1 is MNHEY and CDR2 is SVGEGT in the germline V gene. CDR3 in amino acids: CASSYGPGREQFF.

This chain's CDR3 is CASSLARDSQEQFF. The V and J genes are TRBV5-1 and TRBJ2-1; without DNA, the TCRdb call of TRBD2 cannot be checked. The germline V gene has CDR1 SGHRS and CDR2 YFSETQ. The CDR3 sequence is 14 residues long.

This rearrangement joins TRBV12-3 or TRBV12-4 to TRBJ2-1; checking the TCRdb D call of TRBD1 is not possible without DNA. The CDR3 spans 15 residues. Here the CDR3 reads CASRYPGPPYNEQFF.

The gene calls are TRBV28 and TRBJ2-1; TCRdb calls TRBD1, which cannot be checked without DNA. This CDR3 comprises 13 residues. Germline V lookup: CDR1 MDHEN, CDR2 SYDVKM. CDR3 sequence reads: CASSFVRRGEQFF.

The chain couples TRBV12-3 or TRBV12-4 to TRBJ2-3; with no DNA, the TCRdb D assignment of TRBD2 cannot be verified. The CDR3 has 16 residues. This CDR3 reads CASSPLAGGPTDTQYF.

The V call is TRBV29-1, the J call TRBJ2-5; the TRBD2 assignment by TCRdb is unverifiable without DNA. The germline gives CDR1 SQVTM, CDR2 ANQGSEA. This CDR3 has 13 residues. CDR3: CSVEAWTRAAQYF.

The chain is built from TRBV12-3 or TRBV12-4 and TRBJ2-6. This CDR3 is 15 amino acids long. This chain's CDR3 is CASSRRFSGANVLTF.

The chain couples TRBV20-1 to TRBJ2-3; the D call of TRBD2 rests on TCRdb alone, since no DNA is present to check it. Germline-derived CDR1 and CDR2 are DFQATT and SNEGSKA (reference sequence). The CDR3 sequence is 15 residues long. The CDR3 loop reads CSATVGGLPTDTQYF.

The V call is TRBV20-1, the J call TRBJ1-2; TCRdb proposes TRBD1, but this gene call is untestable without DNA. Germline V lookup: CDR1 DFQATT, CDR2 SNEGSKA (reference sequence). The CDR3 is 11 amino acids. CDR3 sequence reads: CSAYRDYGYTF.

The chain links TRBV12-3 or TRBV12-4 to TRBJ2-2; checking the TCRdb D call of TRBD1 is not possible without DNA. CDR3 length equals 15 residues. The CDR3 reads CASSLFRDNTGELFF.

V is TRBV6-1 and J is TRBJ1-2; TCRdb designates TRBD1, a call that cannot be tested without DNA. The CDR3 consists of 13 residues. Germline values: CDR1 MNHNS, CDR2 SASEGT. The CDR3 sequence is CASSPGQVQGYTF.

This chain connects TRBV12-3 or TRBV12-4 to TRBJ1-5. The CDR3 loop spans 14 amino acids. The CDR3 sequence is CASSLEYSNQPQHF.

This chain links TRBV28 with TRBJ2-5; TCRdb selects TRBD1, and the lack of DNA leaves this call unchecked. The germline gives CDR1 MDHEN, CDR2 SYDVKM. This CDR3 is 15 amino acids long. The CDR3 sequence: CASSSLSGPTETQYF.

The CDR3 is CSARDRASGGNEQFF. The V gene is TRBV20-1, the J gene TRBJ2-1; TCRdb's D gene call, TRBD2, goes unchecked for lack of DNA. CDR1 is DFQATT and CDR2 is SNEGSKA in the germline V gene (reference sequence). The CDR3 runs 15 residues.

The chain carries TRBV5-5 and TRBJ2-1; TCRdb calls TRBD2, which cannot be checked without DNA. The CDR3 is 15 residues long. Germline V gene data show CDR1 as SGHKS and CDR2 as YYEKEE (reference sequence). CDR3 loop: CASSALAGGGNEQFF.

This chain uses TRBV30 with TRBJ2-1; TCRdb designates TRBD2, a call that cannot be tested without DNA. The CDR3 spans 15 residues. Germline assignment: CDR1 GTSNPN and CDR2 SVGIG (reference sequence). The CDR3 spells CAWSGLAGSGNEQFF.

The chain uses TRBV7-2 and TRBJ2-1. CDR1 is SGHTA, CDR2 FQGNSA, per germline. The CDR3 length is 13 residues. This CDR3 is CASSAWRINEQFF.